Only a few counts were recorded for the clone carrying this T cell receptor (beta chain). Its antigen remains unidentified. This entry comes from a study of naive and memory T cell subsets. Study results and caveats: A few larger clonotypes appeared in naive repertoires, especially CD8, possibly memory cells re-expressing CD45RA.

The beta constant-region primer was an equimolar mix of two oligonucleotides covering TRBC1 and TRBC2. Four rounds of PCR amplified the ligated cDNA using nested alpha and beta constant-region primers plus SP2. Using its own MiXCR run on the UMI-ligation and nested PCR reads, TCRdb lists one record per CDR3 protein. This table has roughly 97,000 distinct CDR3 sequences, more than 14% appearing once. CDR1 and CDR2 from the germline V gene are KGHSH and LQKENI. This CDR3 contains 13 residues. Trimming removed 2 bases from V and 4 bases from J, with 7 bases in between. This TCR was recovered from a human donor in good health. Sequencing input: naive CD8+ T cells from blood. This chain links TRBV18 with TRBJ2-3, with D tentatively TRBD2 (6 bases). The CDR3 loop reads CASSPSGADTQYF. DNA of the CDR3: TGTGCCAGCTCACCATCGGGGGCAGATACGCAGTATTTT.